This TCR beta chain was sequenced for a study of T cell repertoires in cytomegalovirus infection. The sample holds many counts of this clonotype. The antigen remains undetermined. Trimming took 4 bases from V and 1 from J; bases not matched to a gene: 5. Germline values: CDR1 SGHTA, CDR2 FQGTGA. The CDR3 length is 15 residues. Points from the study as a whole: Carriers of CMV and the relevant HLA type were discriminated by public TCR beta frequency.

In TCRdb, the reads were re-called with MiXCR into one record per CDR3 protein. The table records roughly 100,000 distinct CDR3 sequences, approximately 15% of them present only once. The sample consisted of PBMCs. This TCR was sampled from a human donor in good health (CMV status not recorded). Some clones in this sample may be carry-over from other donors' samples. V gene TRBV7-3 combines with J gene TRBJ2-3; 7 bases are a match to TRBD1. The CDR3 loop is CASSSRQGGTDTQYF. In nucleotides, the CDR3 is TGTGCCAGCAGCTCGCGACAGGGTGGCACAGATACGCAGTATTTT.